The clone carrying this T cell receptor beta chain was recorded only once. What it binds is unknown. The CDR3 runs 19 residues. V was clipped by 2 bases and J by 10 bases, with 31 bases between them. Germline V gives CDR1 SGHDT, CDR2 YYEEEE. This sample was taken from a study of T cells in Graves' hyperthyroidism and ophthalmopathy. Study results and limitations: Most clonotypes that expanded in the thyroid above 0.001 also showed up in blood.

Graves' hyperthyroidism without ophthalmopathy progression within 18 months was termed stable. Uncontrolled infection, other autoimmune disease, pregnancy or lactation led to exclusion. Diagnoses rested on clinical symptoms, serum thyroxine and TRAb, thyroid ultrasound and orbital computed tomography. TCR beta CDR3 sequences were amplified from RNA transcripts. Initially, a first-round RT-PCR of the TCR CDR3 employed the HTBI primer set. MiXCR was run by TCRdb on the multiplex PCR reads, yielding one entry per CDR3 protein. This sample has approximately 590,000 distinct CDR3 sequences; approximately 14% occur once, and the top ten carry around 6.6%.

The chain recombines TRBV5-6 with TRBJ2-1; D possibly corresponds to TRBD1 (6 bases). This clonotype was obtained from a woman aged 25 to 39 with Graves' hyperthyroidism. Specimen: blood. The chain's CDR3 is CASSFQNLYGGRITYEQFF. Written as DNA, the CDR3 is TGTGCCAGCAGCTTCCAAAACCTTTATGGGGGCAGGATTACCTACGAGCAGTTCTTC.